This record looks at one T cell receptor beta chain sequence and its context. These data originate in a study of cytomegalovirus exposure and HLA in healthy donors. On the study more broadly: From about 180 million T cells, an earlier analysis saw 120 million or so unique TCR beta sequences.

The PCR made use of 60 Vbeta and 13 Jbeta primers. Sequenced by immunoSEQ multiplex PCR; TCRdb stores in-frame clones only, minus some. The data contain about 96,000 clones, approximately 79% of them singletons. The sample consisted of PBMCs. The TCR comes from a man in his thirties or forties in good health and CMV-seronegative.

CDR3 DNA sequence: TGTGCCAGCAGCGTAGGGGGCACTGAGCAGTTCTTC. Its protein product is CASSVGGTEQFF. The V gene is TRBV9, the J gene TRBJ2-1, with D perhaps matching TRBD1 (5 bases). Germline assignment: CDR1 SGDLS and CDR2 YYNGEE. Trimming left V 0 bases short and J 9 bases short, with 7 bases between. The CDR3 runs 12 residues. The full variable domain, its missing parts supplied by reference TRBV9 and TRBJ2-1, is DSGVTQTPKHLITATGQRVTLRCSPRSGDLSVYWYQQSLDQGLQFLIQYYNGEERAKGNILERFSAQQFPDLHSELNLSSLELGDSALYFCASSVGGTEQFFGPGTRLTVL.